The rows below give T cell receptor beta chains drawn from one sample of a study of blood T cell repertoires in COVID-19. Only in-frame clones appear in the TCRdb table, and some are missing; sequencing was by immunoSEQ multiplex PCR. There are approximately 28,000 clones in the sample; 90% to 95% occur only once, and more than 0.8% lies in the top ten. Sequences were obtained from peripheral blood. These receptor sequences come from a woman between 65 and 79 years old with COVID-19, enrolled during active disease. The conserved cysteine and the conserved F or W are not part of the CDR3 here.

v_call | cdr3_aa
TRBV19 | ASSISSSYNEQF
TRBV12-1 | ASSSGTSAGNEQF
TRBV6-5 | ASSYLGQGPEAF
TRBV2 | ASNRTPYSNQPQH
TRBV19 | ASSIDRAVYGYT
TRBV20-1 | SVQGALGYT
TRBV29-1 | SVGTSNQPQH
TRBV7-3 | ASSLAGGSNTGELF
TRBV7-2 | ASSLGLAGYNEQF
TRBV24-1 | ATSEKRPETGIQETQY
TRBV7-3 | ASSSQGGHTEAF
TRBV27 | ASSLSPGTSGSTQY
TRBV18 | ASSPGAQNEKLF
TRBV7-8 | ASSWLAQETQY
TRBV10-3 | AISDGDQPQH
TRBV28 | ASSLDVGGPNYGYT
TRBV27 | ASSKGGMGTGELF
TRBV19 | ASRPTGTYEQY
TRBV5-4 | ASSINREQY
TRBV20-1 | STRQGNEQY
TRBV5-1 | ASSLPGIDNEQF
TRBV15 | ATSSQGQGGMNTEAF
TRBV4-1 | ASSQPSTDEQF
TRBV6-4 | ASSEQQGIIYEQY
TRBV7-3 | ASSLIPAAGTGELF
TRBV6-6 | ASSLGRGQHSYEQY
TRBV5-1 | ASSLALGQGAGEQY
TRBV6-6 | ASSFPSGRSVEQF
TRBV7-2 | ASSGTSGITGELF
TRBV9 | ASSVASGGYTGELF
TRBV9 | ASSAAYRGTEAF
TRBV5-4 | ASSSDYRGLAF
TRBV7-6 | ASSSGLAGDEQF
TRBV14 | ASSQDGPGEGGSYEQY
TRBV19 | ASSIQTGANTEAF
TRBV27 | ASSSTRYTSEQY
TRBV7-2 | ASSRDRFYNEQF
TRBV5-4 | ASSLARGSRGTEAF
TRBV27 | ASSFGRSYEQY
TRBV5-1 | ASSLVGLNTGELF
TRBV7-9 | ASSLGASGADYEQY
TRBV5-4 | ASSWGAAGRASGTNTEAF
TRBV4-3 | ASSQGHRNSEQY
TRBV28 | ASSPHLSVPYGYT
TRBV7-9 | ASGREAHEQF
TRBV19 | ASSRTGNVVYEQY
TRBV2 | ASIPGTDNSPLH
TRBV19 | ASSADRVPDTQY
TRBV29-1 | SISTGGDYGYT
TRBV23-1 | ASSHPTTVLEQY
TRBV7-9 | ASSLDRGRDEQY
TRBV24-1 | ATSDPDWSSYNEQF
TRBV15 | ATSIGDRGYNEQF
TRBV4-1 | ASSQDNQRQETQY
TRBV2 | ASKGQGGEKLF
TRBV30 | AWAGLGTDTQY
TRBV7-9 | ASSLEGGTEAF